This T cell receptor (beta chain) was captured in a study of T cells in Graves' hyperthyroidism and ophthalmopathy. Overall study findings and caveats: Most expanded thyroid clonotypes above 0.001 recurred in blood. By a 13 V-J model, ophthalmopathy was set apart from stable hyperthyroidism.

Amplification yielded TCR beta CDR3 regions, with RNA transcripts as the source. When the TCR CDR3 underwent first-round RT-PCR, the HTBI primer set was used. Via MiXCR, TCRdb re-called the multiplex PCR reads, giving one row per CDR3 protein. Among 500,000 to 600,000 distinct CDR3 sequences listed, around 45% were seen once. CDR1 and CDR2 from the germline V gene are SGHRS and YFSETQ. CDR3 length: 13 amino acids. With respect to this clonotype: Its antigen is undetermined.

Over 18 months, lack of ophthalmopathy progression marked Graves' hyperthyroidism as stable. Not enrolled were patients with uncontrolled infection, other autoimmune disease, pregnancy or lactation. The sequence was obtained from a woman aged 18-29 years with Graves' hyperthyroidism. The sample comprised peripheral blood or thyroid tissue (not recorded which). This chain uses TRBV5-1 with TRBJ2-7; no firm D call. The better agreement between TRBJ2-1 and the DNA end casts doubt on the J call. CDR3 in amino acids: CASSGNRGNEQFF. Written as DNA, the CDR3 is TGCGCCAGCAGCGGAAACAGAGGCAATGAGCAGTTCTTC.